This T cell receptor (beta chain) stems from a study of cytomegalovirus exposure and HLA in healthy donors. Study conclusions and caveats: A later examination showed that TCR association rates differed by HLA locus, with DRB1 most and HLA-C fewest. TCR beta chains numbering under 200 were designated cytomegalovirus-associated. Most TCR sequences showed up rarely, but some public TCRs showed up in many donors. Reports showed the classifier diagnosing cytomegalovirus status with high specificity and sensitivity.

The CDR3 is made up of 12 amino acids. Germline CDR1 and CDR2: MDHEN and SYDVKM. Trimming took off 11 bases at V and 1 base at J, with 11 bases between the two ends. This clone has a handful of counts. Its antigen is as yet unknown. 13 Jbeta primers and 60 Vbeta primers were used for the PCR. Assay: immunoSEQ multiplex PCR; the TCRdb copy retains only in-frame clones and omits some. The table lists around 200,000 clones, about 80% of them singletons. Sequencing input: PBMCs. The chain employs TRBV28 and TRBJ1-1; no reliable D call. This sequence originates from a man aged 18 to 30 in good health and CMV-seronegative. DNA for the CDR3: TGTGCCCCGAGGCGGCCGAACACTGAAGCTTTCTTT. This codes for CAPRRPNTEAFF.